A selection of T cell receptor beta chains follows, all from one sample in a study of shared clonotypes between healthy human individuals. Some clones are missing from TCRdb's copy, which holds only in-frame ones; the method was immunoSEQ multiplex PCR. The sample lists over 1.5 million clones; 95% to 99% were seen once. Sequencing input: naive CD4+ T cells sorted from blood. These receptors came from a young man in good health. Each CDR3 is given with its conserved first and last residue. A D gene is named only where the DNA matches it firmly. Some rows mark clone size as missing; the rest say once, few, many or name a class of expanded clone.

TRBD2	TRBV7-9	TRBJ2-3	NA	CASSNPGGRTSGRDTQYF	TGTGCCAGCAGCAACCCTGGGGGCCGGACTAGCGGGAGGGATACGCAGTATTTT
NA	TRBV4-2	TRBJ2-5	NA	CASSLRSAPGSGHQETQYF	TGTGCCAGCAGCCTAAGATCTGCCCCGGGTAGCGGACATCAAGAGACCCAGTACTTC
TRBD1	TRBV7-9	TRBJ2-1	NA	CASSLTGLRSEQFF	TGTGCCAGCAGCTTGACAGGGCTCCGCAGTGAGCAGTTCTTC
TRBD2	TRBV4-3	TRBJ2-2	NA	CASSRLADGTGELFF	TGCGCCAGCAGCCGACTAGCGGATGGGACCGGGGAGCTGTTTTTT
TRBD1	TRBV18	TRBJ1-5	NA	CASSLWDRGRSNQPQHF	TGTGCCAGCTCACTATGGGACAGGGGTCGGAGCAATCAGCCCCAGCATTTT
NA	TRBV7-2	TRBJ2-1	NA	CASSANQGYNEQFF	TGTGCCAGCAGCGCGAATCAGGGGTACAATGAGCAGTTCTTC
NA	TRBV5-1	TRBJ1-1	once	CASGPLQGGPGNTEAFF	TGCGCCAGCGGACCCCTACAGGGCGGACCTGGGAACACTGAAGCTTTCTTT
NA	TRBV2	TRBJ1-1	NA	CASTRPLEAFF	TGTGCCAGCACCCGCCCTTTAGAAGCTTTCTTT
NA	TRBV5-6	TRBJ2-7	once	CASSLGQYYEQYF	TGTGCCAGCAGCTTGGGGCAGTACTACGAGCAGTACTTC
TRBD2	TRBV7-3	TRBJ2-5	NA	CASSLVGLAGGGETQYF	TGTGCCAGCAGCTTAGTGGGACTAGCGGGAGGAGGAGAGACCCAGTACTTC
NA	TRBV5-1	TRBJ2-3	few	CASSLADTQYF	TGCGCCAGCAGCTTAGCAGATACGCAGTATTTT
NA	TRBV28	TRBJ1-5	NA	CASCRSSNQPQHF	TGTGCCAGCTGCCGAAGCTCGAATCAGCCCCAGCATTTT
TRBD1	TRBV18	TRBJ2-3	NA	CASSRKPEQGWIGDTQYF	TGTGCCAGCTCCCGAAAGCCTGAACAGGGGTGGATAGGAGATACGCAGTATTTT
NA	TRBV5-1	TRBJ2-7	NA	CASSLDLVSSSYEQYF	TGCGCCAGCAGCTTGGATCTGGTGTCCTCCTCCTACGAGCAGTACTTC
NA	TRBV5-6	TRBJ2-7	NA	CASSFFRGDTYEQYF	TGTGCCAGCAGCTTCTTTCGGGGTGACACTTACGAGCAGTACTTC
TRBD1	TRBV6-4	TRBJ2-2	NA	CASSVVSGGGTGELFF	TGTGCCAGCAGTGTCGTCTCAGGGGGCGGCACCGGGGAGCTGTTTTTT
TRBD2	TRBV7-2	TRBJ2-7	NA	CASSLARGRAGEQYF	TGTGCCAGCAGCTTAGCTCGCGGGAGGGCCGGCGAGCAGTACTTC
NA	TRBV6-1	TRBJ2-3	NA	CASSVVADTQYF	TGTGCCAGCAGTGTGGTCGCAGATACGCAGTATTTT
NA	TRBV7-8	TRBJ1-5	NA	CASSPRVGNQPQHF	TGTGCCAGCAGCCCCAGGGTAGGGAATCAGCCCCAGCATTTT
NA	TRBV29-1	TRBJ1-4	NA	CSVALLLNEKLFF	TGCAGCGTGGCTCTGCTACTTAATGAAAAACTGTTTTTT
NA	TRBV4-3	TRBJ1-1	NA	CASSQVPFVNTEAFF	TGCGCCAGCAGCCAAGTCCCGTTTGTGAACACTGAAGCTTTCTTT
NA	TRBV28	TRBJ2-4	NA	CASSSQGISQYF	TGTGCCAGCAGTTCACAGGGAATAAGTCAGTACTTC
NA	TRBV28	TRBJ2-1	NA	CASRESSFNEQFF	TGTGCCAGCAGAGAGTCTAGCTTCAATGAGCAGTTCTTC
NA	TRBV29-1	TRBJ1-3	NA	CSVGSASGNTIYF	TGCAGCGTTGGGAGTGCTAGTGGAAACACCATATATTTT
TRBD1	TRBV5-4	TRBJ1-1	NA	CASTWDRGTFRSLRREAFF	TGTGCCAGCACCTGGGACAGGGGGACCTTTCGGTCACTTCGGAGGGAAGCTTTCTTT
NA	TRBV5-1	TRBJ2-3	NA	CASTRAASTSTDTQYF	TGCGCCAGCACCCGGGCCGCCTCGACTAGCACAGATACGCAGTATTTT
NA	TRBV27	TRBJ2-3	NA	CASSDLPGTDTQYF	TGTGCCAGCAGCGATTTGCCGGGAACAGATACGCAGTATTTT